The following is a T cell receptor (beta chain) sequence with its context. Its antigen is undetermined. This sample is drawn from a study of identical twins. Regarding the study as a whole: Partly confounded zero-insertion analyses could result from invariant MAIT and iNKT cells. Weaker excess twin sharing was seen among beta out-of-frame sequences. The study found excess low generation probability among twin-shared out-of-frame alpha sequences. Fewer insertions characterized abundant cord blood beta clonotypes, whereas memory repertoires showed none.

TCRdb passed the 5' RACE reads through MiXCR, listing each CDR3 protein once. The sample has fewer than 500,000 distinct CDR3 sequences, around 15% seen once; the top ten hold approximately 1%. Per germline, CDR1 DFQATT and CDR2 SNEGSKA (reference sequence). This CDR3 spans 13 amino acids. The ends were cut back, 3 bases at V and 4 bases at J, with 11 bases in the middle. These data were also filed under a second study, of yellow fever vaccine responses in identical twins.

This receptor was identified in a woman younger than 35 in good health. Sequencing was carried out using CD4+ T cells sorted from blood. V is TRBV20-1 and J is TRBJ2-3; D is possibly TRBD2 (6 bases). CDR3 amino acids: CSARKVAADTQYF. CDR3 nucleotides: TGCAGTGCTAGGAAGGTAGCGGCAGATACGCAGTATTTT.